This T cell receptor (beta chain) was obtained from a study of T cells in Graves' hyperthyroidism and ophthalmopathy. TCR beta CDR3 regions were amplified from RNA. HTBI primers were the set used in a first-round RT-PCR of the TCR CDR3. In TCRdb, the multiplex PCR reads were re-called with MiXCR into one record per CDR3 protein. The table includes approximately 600,000 distinct CDR3 sequences, roughly 13% detected once. This clonotype was counted ten times or more. The CDR3 contains 17 residues. The V and J ends lost 5 bases and 8 bases, in that order; junction bases with no gene match: 18. The source of this sequence is a woman in her twenties or thirties with Graves' hyperthyroidism that later progressed to Graves' ophthalmopathy. Sequencing was carried out using blood. J is TRBJ2-1 and V is TRBV12-3 or TRBV12-4; 7 bases align to TRBD2. This CDR3 reads CASSPPQGAGEGYEQFF. Written as DNA, the CDR3 is TGTGCCAGCAGTCCACCCCAAGGGGCGGGAGAGGGATATGAGCAGTTCTTC.